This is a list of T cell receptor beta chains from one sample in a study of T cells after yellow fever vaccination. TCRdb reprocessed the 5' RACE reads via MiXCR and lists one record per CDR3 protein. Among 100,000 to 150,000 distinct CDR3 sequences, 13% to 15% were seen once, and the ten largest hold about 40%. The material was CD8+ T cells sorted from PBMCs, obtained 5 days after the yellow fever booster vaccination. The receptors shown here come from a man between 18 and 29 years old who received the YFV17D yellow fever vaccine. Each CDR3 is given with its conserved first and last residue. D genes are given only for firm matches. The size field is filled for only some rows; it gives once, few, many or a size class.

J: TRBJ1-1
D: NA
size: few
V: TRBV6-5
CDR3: CASTLLPGGEAFF
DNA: TGTGCCAGCACCCTCTTACCGGGGGGTGAAGCTTTCTTT

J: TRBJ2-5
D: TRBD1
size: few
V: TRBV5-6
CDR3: CASSRMGQGIQETQYF
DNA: TGTGCCAGCAGCCGGATGGGACAGGGGATCCAAGAGACCCAGTACTTC

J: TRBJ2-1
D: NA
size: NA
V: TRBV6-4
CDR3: CASSDSYEAGTYNEQFF
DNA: TGTGCCAGCAGTGACTCCTACGAGGCGGGGACTTACAATGAGCAGTTCTTC

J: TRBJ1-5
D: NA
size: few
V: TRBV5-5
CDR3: CASSLMGNNQPQHF
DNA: TGTGCCAGCAGCTTGATGGGGAATAATCAGCCCCAGCATTTT

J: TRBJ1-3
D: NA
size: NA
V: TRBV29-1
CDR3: CSVGGASGNTIYF
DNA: TGCAGCGTTGGGGGAGCCTCTGGAAACACCATATATTTT

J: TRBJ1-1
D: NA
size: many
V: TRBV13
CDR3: CASSLGAGGVTEAFF
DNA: TGTGCCAGCAGCTTAGGGGCTGGGGGAGTAACTGAAGCTTTCTTT

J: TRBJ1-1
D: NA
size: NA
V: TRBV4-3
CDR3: CASSQEQGITEAFF
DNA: TGCGCCAGCAGCCAAGAACAGGGCATCACTGAAGCTTTCTTT

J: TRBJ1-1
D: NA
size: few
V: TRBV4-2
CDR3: CASSQDLGSRTEAFF
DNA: TGTGCCAGCAGCCAAGATCTTGGCAGTCGCACTGAAGCTTTCTTT

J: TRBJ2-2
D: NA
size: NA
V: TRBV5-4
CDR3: CASSAVGNTGELFF
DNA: TGTGCCAGCAGCGCCGTAGGGAACACCGGGGAGCTGTTTTTT

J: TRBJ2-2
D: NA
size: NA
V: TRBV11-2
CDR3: CASSVGREGSGELFF
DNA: TGTGCCAGCAGCGTAGGACGCGAGGGCAGCGGGGAGCTGTTTTTT

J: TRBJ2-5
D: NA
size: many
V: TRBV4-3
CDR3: CASSQEWGGSETQYF
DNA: TGCGCCAGCAGCCAAGAATGGGGGGGCTCGGAGACCCAGTACTTC

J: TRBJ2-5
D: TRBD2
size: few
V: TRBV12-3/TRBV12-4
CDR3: CASSSPTSGGPGGETQYF
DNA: TGTGCCAGCAGTTCTCCGACTAGCGGGGGCCCCGGGGGGGAGACCCAGTACTTC

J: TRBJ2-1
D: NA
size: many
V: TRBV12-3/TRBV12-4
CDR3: CASSSRAGTYNEQFF
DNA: TGTGCCAGCAGTTCCAGAGCTGGCACCTACAATGAGCAGTTCTTC

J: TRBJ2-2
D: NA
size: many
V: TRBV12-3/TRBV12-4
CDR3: CASSQGSGELFF
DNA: TGTGCCAGCAGCCAGGGGTCCGGGGAGCTGTTTTTT

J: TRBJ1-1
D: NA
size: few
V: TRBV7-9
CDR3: CASSLGGDTEAFF
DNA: TGTGCCAGCAGCTTGGGTGGGGACACTGAAGCTTTCTTT

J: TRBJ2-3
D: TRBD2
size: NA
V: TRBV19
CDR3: CASSMGEGRSTDTQYF
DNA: TGTGCCAGTAGTATGGGGGAGGGAAGATCCACAGATACGCAGTATTTT

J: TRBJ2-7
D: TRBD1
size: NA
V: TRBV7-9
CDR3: CASEGTGGHLASYEQYF
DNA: TGTGCCAGCGAGGGGACAGGGGGCCACTTGGCCTCCTACGAGCAGTACTTC

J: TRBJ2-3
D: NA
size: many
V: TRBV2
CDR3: CASSDPRKSSDTQYF
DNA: TGTGCCAGCAGTGACCCCAGGAAGTCCTCAGATACGCAGTATTTT

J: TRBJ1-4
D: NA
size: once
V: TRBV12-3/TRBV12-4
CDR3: CASSRQMATNEKLFF
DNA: TGTGCCAGCAGTCGACAGATGGCAACTAATGAAAAACTGTTTTTT

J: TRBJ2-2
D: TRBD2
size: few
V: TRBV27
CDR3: CASSYGLVNTGELFF
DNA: TGTGCCAGCAGTTATGGACTAGTGAACACCGGGGAGCTGTTTTTT

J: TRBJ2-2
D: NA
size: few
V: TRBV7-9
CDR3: CASSVLLTGELFF
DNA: TGTGCCAGCAGCGTCCTACTCACCGGGGAGCTGTTTTTT

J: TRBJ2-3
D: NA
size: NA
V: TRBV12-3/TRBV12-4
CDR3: CASSLAYTDTQYF
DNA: TGTGCCAGCAGTTTGGCATACACAGATACGCAGTATTTT

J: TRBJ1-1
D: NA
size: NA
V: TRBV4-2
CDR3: CASSQLGLMNTEAFF
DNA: TGTGCCAGCAGCCAGCTGGGACTCATGAACACTGAAGCTTTCTTT

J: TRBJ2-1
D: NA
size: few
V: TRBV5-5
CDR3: CASSPPTGRGNEQFF
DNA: TGTGCCAGCAGCCCCCCGACGGGAAGGGGCAATGAGCAGTTCTTC

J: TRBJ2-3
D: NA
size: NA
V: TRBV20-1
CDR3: CSARDPQGPLADTQYF
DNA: TGCAGTGCTAGAGATCCCCAGGGGCCGTTGGCAGATACGCAGTATTTT

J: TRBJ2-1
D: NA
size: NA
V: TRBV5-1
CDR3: CASSLYRDLSYNEQFF
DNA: TGCGCCAGCAGCCTATACCGGGACCTCTCCTACAATGAGCAGTTCTTC

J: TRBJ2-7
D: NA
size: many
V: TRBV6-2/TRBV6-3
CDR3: CASSTTGTPPYEQYF
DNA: TGTGCCAGCAGTACGACCGGGACACCTCCCTACGAGCAGTACTTC

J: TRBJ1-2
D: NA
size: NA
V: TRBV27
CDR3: CASSLNAESSGYTF
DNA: TGTGCCAGCAGTTTAAATGCCGAGTCTAGCGGCTACACCTTC

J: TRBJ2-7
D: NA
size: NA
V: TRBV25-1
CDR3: CASRGTKEVKYF
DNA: TGTGCCAGCAGAGGGACAAAAGAGGTTAAGTACTTC

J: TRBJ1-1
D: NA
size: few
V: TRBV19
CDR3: CASSGWGPTEAFF
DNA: TGTGCCAGTAGTGGTTGGGGGCCCACTGAAGCTTTCTTT

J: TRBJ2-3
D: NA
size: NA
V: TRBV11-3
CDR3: CASSLAYGTTDTQYF
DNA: TGTGCCAGCAGCTTAGCTTACGGAACCACAGATACGCAGTATTTT

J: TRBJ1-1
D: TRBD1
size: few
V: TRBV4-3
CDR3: CASSHGQGGEAFF
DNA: TGCGCCAGCAGCCACGGACAGGGGGGTGAAGCTTTCTTT

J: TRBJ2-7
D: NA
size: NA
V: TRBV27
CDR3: CASSWGVPGAEQYF
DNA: TGTGCCAGCAGTTGGGGGGTTCCAGGGGCCGAGCAGTACTTC

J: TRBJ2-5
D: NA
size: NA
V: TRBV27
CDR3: CASSLFAGQETQYF
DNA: TGTGCCAGCAGTTTATTCGCGGGACAAGAGACCCAGTACTTC

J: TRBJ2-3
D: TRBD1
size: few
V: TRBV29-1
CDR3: CSVESRDRSTDTQYF
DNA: TGCAGCGTTGAATCCAGGGACAGGTCTACAGATACGCAGTATTTT

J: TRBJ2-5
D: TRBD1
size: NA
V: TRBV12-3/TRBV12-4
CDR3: CASSLRGTVETQYF
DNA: TGTGCCAGCAGTTTGCGTGGGACAGTGGAGACCCAGTACTTC

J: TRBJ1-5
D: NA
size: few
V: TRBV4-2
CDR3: CASSDRDREWPQHF
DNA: TGTGCCAGCAGCGACCGGGACCGAGAATGGCCCCAGCATTTT

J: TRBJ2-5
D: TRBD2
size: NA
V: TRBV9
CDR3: CASSPELGTSESETQYF
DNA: TGTGCCAGCAGCCCAGAGTTAGGTACTAGCGAATCGGAGACCCAGTACTTC

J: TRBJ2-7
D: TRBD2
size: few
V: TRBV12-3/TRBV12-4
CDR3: CASSFAGGAEQYF
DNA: TGTGCCAGCAGTTTTGCGGGGGGTGCCGAGCAGTACTTC

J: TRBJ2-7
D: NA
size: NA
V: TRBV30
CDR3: CAWSPGVGWAHEQYF
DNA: TGTGCCTGGAGTCCCGGAGTGGGATGGGCCCACGAGCAGTACTTC

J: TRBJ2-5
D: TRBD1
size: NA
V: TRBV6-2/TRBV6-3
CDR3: CASTPDRGLQETQYF
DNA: TGTGCCAGCACTCCTGACAGGGGGCTACAAGAGACCCAGTACTTC

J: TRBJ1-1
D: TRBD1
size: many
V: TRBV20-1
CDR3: CSAREQGDTEAFF
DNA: TGCAGTGCTAGAGAGCAGGGGGACACTGAAGCTTTCTTT

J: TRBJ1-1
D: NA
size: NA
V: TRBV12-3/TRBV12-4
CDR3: CASSPGHMNTEAFF
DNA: TGTGCCAGCAGCCCAGGACATATGAACACTGAAGCTTTCTTT

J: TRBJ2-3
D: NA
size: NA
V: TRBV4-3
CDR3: CASSQDIGASTDTQYF
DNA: TGCGCCAGCAGCCAAGATATCGGGGCGTCCACAGATACGCAGTATTTT

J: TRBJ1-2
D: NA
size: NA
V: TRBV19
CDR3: CASSMEVGATPYGYTF
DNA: TGTGCCAGTAGTATGGAGGTTGGGGCAACCCCCTATGGCTACACCTTC

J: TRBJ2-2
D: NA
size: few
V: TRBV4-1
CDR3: CASSPGGGRGANTGELFF
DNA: TGCGCCAGCAGCCCCGGAGGTGGTAGGGGGGCGAACACCGGGGAGCTGTTTTTT

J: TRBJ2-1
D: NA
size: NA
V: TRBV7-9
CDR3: CASSLLWQEYNEQFF
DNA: TGTGCCAGCAGCCTCCTGTGGCAGGAATACAATGAGCAGTTCTTC

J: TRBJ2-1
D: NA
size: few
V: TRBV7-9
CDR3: CASSFRGSGYYNEQFF
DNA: TGTGCCAGCAGCTTCCGGGGGAGCGGGTACTACAATGAGCAGTTCTTC

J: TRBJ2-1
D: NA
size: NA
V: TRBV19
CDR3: CASSSPLFGSSEQFF
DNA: TGTGCCAGTAGTAGCCCCCTCTTTGGTTCCAGCGAGCAGTTCTTC

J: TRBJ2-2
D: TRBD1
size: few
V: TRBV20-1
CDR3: CSARDRDSRTGELFF
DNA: TGCAGTGCTAGAGATCGGGACAGCCGCACCGGGGAGCTGTTTTTT

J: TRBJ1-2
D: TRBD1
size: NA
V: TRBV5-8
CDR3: CASSGRQGSYGYTF
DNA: TGTGCCAGCAGCGGAAGACAGGGAAGTTATGGCTACACCTTC

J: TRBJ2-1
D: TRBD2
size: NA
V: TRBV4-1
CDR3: CASSPYGGEPRF
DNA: TGCGCCAGCAGCCCGTACGGGGGGGAGCCGCGCTTC

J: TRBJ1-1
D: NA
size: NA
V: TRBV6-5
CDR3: CASSYSSRVSEAFF
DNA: TGTGCCAGCAGTTACTCGAGTCGGGTCAGTGAAGCTTTCTTT

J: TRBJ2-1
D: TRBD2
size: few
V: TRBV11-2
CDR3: CASSSSGGDNEQFF
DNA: TGTGCCAGCAGCTCTAGCGGGGGGGACAATGAGCAGTTCTTC

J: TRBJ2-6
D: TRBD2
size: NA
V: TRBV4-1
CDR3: CASSLRAASGDRGANVLTF
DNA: TGCGCCAGCAGCCTCAGAGCGGCTAGCGGGGATCGCGGGGCCAACGTCCTGACTTTC

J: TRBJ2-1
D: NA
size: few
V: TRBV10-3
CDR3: CAISGAEPYNEQFF
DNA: TGTGCCATCAGTGGGGCAGAACCTTACAATGAGCAGTTCTTC

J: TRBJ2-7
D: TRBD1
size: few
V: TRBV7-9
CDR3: CASSSDRGGSYEQYF
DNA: TGTGCCAGCAGCTCGGACAGGGGAGGATCCTACGAGCAGTACTTC

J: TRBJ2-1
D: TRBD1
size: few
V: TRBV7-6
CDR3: CASSSSGTGDNEQFF
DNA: TGTGCCAGCAGCTCCTCCGGGACAGGGGATAATGAGCAGTTCTTC

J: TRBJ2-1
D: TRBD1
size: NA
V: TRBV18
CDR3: CASSSTPGQYNEQFF
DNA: TGTGCCAGCTCATCGACCCCGGGACAGTACAATGAGCAGTTCTTC

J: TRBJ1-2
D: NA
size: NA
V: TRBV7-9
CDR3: CASSSPVRERGYGYTF
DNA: TGTGCCAGCAGCTCACCGGTCAGGGAGCGGGGTTATGGCTACACCTTC